Described below is a single TCR beta chain sequence and its context. In this sample, this clone turned up a few times. The target of this receptor is not known. Per-base qualities were not stored, and no clone one base away is much larger. This sample was taken from a study of blood T cell repertoires in COVID-19 (dated by TCRdb to the early 2020s). In the study overall: Samples covering the acute and convalescent phases of COVID-19 were provided by collaborators in the United States, Italy and Spain. The prospective study material was composed of cDNA or gDNA derived from T cells, B-cell-depleted T cells, or PBMCs. Samples were obtained from the ongoing ImmuneRACE study (first 160 participants) and from about 1,300 subjects provided by 6 global collaborators. HLA class I and class II types, where available, came from metadata supplied by the sample provider rather than from assay-based typing. The dataset comprised deeply sampled blood TCRbeta repertoires from subjects exposed to, actively infected with, or recovered from COVID-19. Sample metadata almost always included a de-identified subject ID, COVID-19 status, age in years and sex. The repertoires were released in a freely available public database meant as a resource for research on the immune response to SARS-CoV-2.

The immunoSEQ Assay, a bias-controlled multiplex PCR, was used to amplify TCRbeta CDR3 regions from genomic DNA. Turning to the authors' computational methods: The number of nucleated cells in each sample was estimated by amplification of reference gene primers within the assay. Sequence reads were collapsed and filtered to measure the absolute abundance of every unique TCRbeta CDR3 rearrangement. Productive Simpson clonality was computed per sample as the square root of Simpson's diversity index over productive rearrangements. TCRdb took over this immuneACCESS table, retaining in-frame rearrangements with V and J assigned. Such tables are incomplete; in checked studies, under half of the missing clones stem from an unresolved V gene, and the remainder is unexplained. V, J and clone size are taken as reported in that table, and D and trimming were inferred from the DNA itself. The sample table holds about 54,000 clones, of which approximately 90% were seen once. The ten largest clonotypes hold around 30% of the sample.

Whole blood was collected in K2EDTA tubes by collaborating institutions according to the institutions' own protocols. Collaborator samples were shipped for TCRbeta analysis as frozen whole blood, isolated PBMCs, or DNA extracted from either sample type. The paper as a whole reports these results and caveats: How much clinical and demographic metadata was included differed by source and by participant, and the metadata was provided uncurated.

A distance of 10 bases separates the germline ends of V and J, which lose 1 base and 9 bases respectively. Measured from the cysteine to the phenylalanine, the CDR3 is 13 residues long. The only DNA kept is the CDR3, 39 bases in frame from the first base. Input material: peripheral blood. The TCR was taken from a human donor in a cohort sampled during active COVID-19. The V gene is TRBV12-3 or TRBV12-4 and the J gene is TRBJ2-1, with no confidently assigned D gene. DNA sequence: TGTGCCAGCAGTTTAGGTCCTCTAAGTGAGCAGTTCTTC. Translation gives CASSLGPLSEQFF.